This TCR beta chain was sequenced during a study of OX40 agonist ivuxolimab in advanced cancers. About the research overall: At under 85% male, the cohort had a mean age of approximately 64 years, ranging from about 20 to 80. Study-wide findings and caveats: Clonal expansion was seen in CD4+ and CD8+ blood T cells by week 6 at 0.1 to 3.0 mg/kg. CD8+ T cells were the subset that, on average, had more expanded clones than CD4+. Patients who responded partially at 0.1-3.0 mg/kg showed clonal expansion ranking among the lowest.

As regards this clone: Its target is unknown.

After removal of 5 bases from V and 6 bases from J, the junction contained 4 bases not matched to a gene. This CDR3 contains 14 residues. CDR1 is LNHDA, CDR2 SQIVND, per germline (reference sequence). Assay: immunoSEQ multiplex PCR; the TCRdb copy retains only in-frame clones and omits some. This table holds tens of thousands of clones, 70% to 90% found once. The chain couples TRBV19 to TRBJ2-5, with TRBD1 matching over 12 bases. This sequence was found in an adult with an advanced solid tumor such as melanoma, head and neck, liver or kidney cancer. This specimen consisted of CD4+ or CD8+ T cells sorted from blood, obtained in a trial of the OX40 agonist ivuxolimab. Here the CDR3 reads CASSGTGGRQTQYF. The DNA for the CDR3 is TGTGCCAGTAGTGGGACAGGGGGCCGCCAGACCCAGTACTTC.